This T cell receptor beta chain was recovered during a study of blood T cell repertoires in COVID-19. Turning to the study itself: Donors in the United States, Italy and Spain gave samples during acute or convalescent COVID-19.

Clones were sequenced by immunoSEQ multiplex PCR, and TCRdb holds only the in-frame ones, with some missing. The sample carries about 480,000 clones, roughly 90% recorded once. J lost 0 bases, V lost 7 bases, and 7 bases had no gene match. The CDR3 loop spans 16 amino acids. The germline V gene encodes CDR1 KGHDR and CDR2 SFDVKD. This sequence joins TRBV24-1 and TRBJ2-1; 8 nucleotides agree with TRBD2. This TCR derives from a woman between 35 and 50 years old who had recovered from COVID-19. Sequenced: PBMCs or T cells enriched from blood (not recorded which). CDR3 region: CATSTTSGSSYNEQFF. The CDR3 bases are TGTGCCACCAGCACCACTAGCGGTAGCTCCTACAATGAGCAGTTCTTC.